These 26 T cell receptor beta chains came from one sample sequenced in a study of blood T cell repertoires in COVID-19. TCRdb's copy holds only in-frame clones and misses some; the assay was immunoSEQ multiplex PCR. The table has roughly 170,000 clones, around 90% seen once. Input material: peripheral blood. Receptors were obtained from a man aged 55 to 70 with acute or convalescent COVID-19.

The sample holds a few counts of this clone. The chain uses TRBV11-2 and TRBJ2-2, with no clear D. CDR1 is SGHAT and CDR2 is FQNNGV in the germline V gene. The CDR3 covers 14 residues. Trimming stripped 4 bases from V and 2 bases from J, with 8 bases between. The CDR3 loop reads CASSYRGNTGELFF. DNA of the CDR3: TGTGCCAGCAGCTATAGAGGAAACACCGGGGAGCTGTTTTTT.

The CDR3 reads CASSQVKQGRGGYTF. The CDR3 nucleotides read TGTGCCAGCAGCCAAGTAAAACAGGGGCGCGGCGGCTACACCTTC. This rearrangement joins TRBV3-1 (or the pseudogene TRBV3-2) to TRBJ1-2; 7 bases map to TRBD1. The CDR3 totals 15 residues. V lost 1 base and J lost 8; bases outside the gene matches: 10. Germline V gene lookup returns CDR1 LGHDT and CDR2 YNNKEL (reference sequence).

The chain employs TRBV25-1 and TRBJ2-3; tentative D call: TRBD2 (6 bases). CDR1 and CDR2 (germline): MGHDK, SYGVNS. This CDR3 has 14 amino acids. V was cut by 5 bases and J by 1 base, with 10 bases left in between. In DNA, the CDR3 is TGTGCCAGCAGTTATGGGGAGGGCACAGATACGCAGTATTTT. Translated: CASSYGEGTDTQYF.

This rearrangement joins TRBV27 to TRBJ2-6; 8 nucleotides match TRBD1. V trimming: 8 bases; J trimming: 4 bases; junction bases outside the gene matches: 7. In germline, CDR1 is MNHEY, CDR2 SMNVEV (reference sequence). The CDR3 covers 15 residues. CDR3 sequence (DNA): TGTGCCAGCTTTCTCAGGGGGCCCGGGGCCAACGTCCTGACTTTC. Protein product: CASFLRGPGANVLTF.

This clone was counted only a few times. The genes are TRBV7-9 and TRBJ2-2; D perhaps matches TRBD2 (6 bases). CDR1 is SEHNR and CDR2 is FQNEAQ in the germline V gene (reference sequence). CDR3 length: 15 amino acids. V dropped 2 bases and J dropped 3 bases, with 10 bases sitting between them. The CDR3 region is CASSLTRGDTGELFF. For the CDR3, the DNA is TGTGCCAGCAGCTTAACGCGGGGTGACACCGGGGAGCTGTTTTTT. The whole variable domain, filled in from reference TRBV7-9 and TRBJ2-2, reads DTGVSQNPRHKITKRGQNVTFRCDPISEHNRLYWYRQTLGQGPEFLTYFQNEAQLEKSRLLSDRFSAERPKGSFSTLEIQRTEQGDSAMYLCASSLTRGDTGELFFGEGSRLTVL.

The chain employs TRBV5-4 and TRBJ1-2; TRBD1 matches 10 bases. The V and J ends lost 4 bases and 7 bases, in that order; junction bases with no gene match: 7. The germline gives CDR1 SGHNT, CDR2 YYREEE (reference sequence). The CDR3 totals 14 residues. CDR3 bases: TGTGCCAGCAGCCGACAGGGGGCGCGAAGTGGCTACACCTTC. Translated: CASSRQGARSGYTF. The whole variable domain, filled in from reference TRBV5-4 and TRBJ1-2, reads ETGVTQSPTHLIKTRGQQVTLRCSSQSGHNTVSWYQQALGQGPQFIFQYYREEENGRGNFPPRFSGLQFPNYSSELNVNALELDDSALYLCASSRQGARSGYTFGSGTRLTVV.

The chain uses TRBV10-3 and TRBJ1-2; 7 bases agree with TRBD1. V lost 8 bases and J lost 8; bases outside the gene matches: 11. This CDR3 is built from 13 residues. Germline V gene sequence: CDR1 ENHRY, CDR2 SYGVKD. CDR3: CAISTGQPQGYTF. In DNA, the CDR3 is TGTGCCATCTCTACGGGACAGCCGCAGGGCTACACCTTC.

V is TRBV24-1 and J is TRBJ2-3, with 7 nucleotides matching TRBD1. Germline V lookup: CDR1 KGHDR, CDR2 SFDVKD. V trimming: 9 bases; J trimming: 1 base; junction bases outside the gene matches: 18. This CDR3 is built from 18 residues. This CDR3 is CATQRTTGVGWGTDTQYF. For the CDR3, the DNA is TGTGCCACCCAGAGGACCACAGGGGTAGGGTGGGGCACAGATACGCAGTATTTT.

V is TRBV13 and J is TRBJ2-2; a possible D gene is TRBD2 (5 bases). The CDR3 has 16 residues. V shed 3 bases and J shed 0 bases, with 11 bases lying between them. Germline-derived CDR1 and CDR2 are PRHDT and FYEKMQ (reference sequence). In DNA form, the CDR3 reads TGTGCCAGCAGCTTCTCTCCCGGGACGAACACCGGGGAGCTGTTTTTT. It codes for CASSFSPGTNTGELFF. The whole variable domain, filled in from reference TRBV13 and TRBJ2-2, reads AAGVIQSPRHLIKEKRETATLKCYPIPRHDTVYWYQQGPGQDPQFLISFYEKMQSDKGSIPDRFSAQQFSDYHSELNMSSLELGDSALYFCASSFSPGTNTGELFFGEGSRLTVL.

The table lists this clone with a count of one. The chain recombines TRBV6-4 with TRBJ2-1, with TRBD2 identical over 8 bases. CDR1 is MRHNA, CDR2 SNTAGT, per germline. V shed 5 bases, J shed 8 bases, and the junction held 11 bases outside the gene matches. This CDR3 spans 15 amino acids. In DNA form, the CDR3 reads TGTGCCAGCAGTTCACATCAGGGACTAGGCCATGAGCAGTTCTTC. It yields the protein CASSSHQGLGHEQFF.

The V gene is TRBV7-6, the J gene TRBJ1-2; D possibly corresponds to TRBD1 (5 bases). V shed 2 bases and J shed 4 bases, with 20 bases lying between them. CDR1 and CDR2 (germline): SGHVS, FNYEAQ. This CDR3 contains 17 residues. The chain's CDR3 is CASSLPGGRAGPYGYTF. The CDR3 DNA reads TGTGCCAGCAGCTTACCCGGAGGTCGCGCGGGGCCCTATGGCTACACCTTC.

The chain links TRBV3-1 (or the pseudogene TRBV3-2) to TRBJ2-5; D may be TRBD2 (5 bases). Between the trimmed V and J ends, which lost 0 bases and 3 bases, there was a span of 11 bases. The CDR3 has 15 amino acids. CDR1 and CDR2 from the germline V gene are LGHDT and YNNKEL (reference sequence). The CDR3 DNA reads as TGTGCCAGCAGCCAAGACTATCAACTAGAAGAGACCCAGTACTTC. Translation: CASSQDYQLEETQYF.

The chain carries TRBV27 and TRBJ1-1; no clear D. The V end lost 5 bases, the J end lost 7 bases, and 14 bases lay between the germline ends. Germline values: CDR1 MNHEY, CDR2 SMNVEV (reference sequence). This CDR3 has 13 amino acids. CDR3 bases: TGTGCCAGCAGTCCCCGCGGCCCCTTTGAAGCTTTCTTT. The encoded protein is CASSPRGPFEAFF.

The chain recombines TRBV2 with TRBJ1-1; no definite D call. Germline CDR1 SNHLY, CDR2 FYNNEI. The CDR3 spans 11 residues. Trimming cost V 4 bases and J 5 bases, with 5 bases left between them. DNA for the CDR3: TGTGCCAGCAGTGGAGGGACTGAAGCTTTCTTT. Residues: CASSGGTEAFF.

The V and J genes are TRBV6-6 and TRBJ1-3, with D possibly TRBD1 on 6 matching bases. Trimming removed 6 bases at V and 0 bases at J, with 9 bases between. The CDR3 length is 14 residues. Germline loops: CDR1 MNHNY, CDR2 SVGAGI (reference sequence). The CDR3 sequence is CASRTGISGNTIYF. CDR3 nucleotide sequence: TGTGCCAGCAGGACAGGTATCTCTGGAAACACCATATATTTT.

The gene calls are TRBV4-2 and TRBJ1-1; 7 bases map to TRBD1. Germline CDR1 is LGHNA and CDR2 is YNFKEQ. The V segment lost 0 bases and the J segment 2 bases; nucleotides outside the gene matches: 6. The CDR3 covers 16 residues. The CDR3 DNA is TGTGCCAGCAGCCAAGAGCTTCAGGGGGGAAACACTGAAGCTTTCTTT. It translates to CASSQELQGGNTEAFF.

The gene calls are TRBV7-6 and TRBJ2-7; TRBD1 matches at 7 bases. The CDR3 runs to 14 residues. V shed 1 base, J shed 4 bases, and the junction held 4 bases outside the gene matches. Germline V gives CDR1 SGHVS, CDR2 FNYEAQ. Written as DNA, the CDR3 is TGTGCCAGCAGCTTAGGAGGGGGCGGGTACGAGCAGTACTTC. Translated: CASSLGGGGYEQYF.

V usage is TRBV9 and J usage is TRBJ1-2, with D tentatively TRBD1 (6 bases). With 0 bases removed from V and 5 bases from J, the gap between germline ends came to 14 bases. This CDR3 has 15 residues. Looked up from germline, CDR1 is SGDLS and CDR2 is YYNGEE. CDR3 DNA: TGTGCCAGCAGCGTAGGGTCAGGGGCGTCATATGGCTACACCTTC. Its protein is CASSVGSGASYGYTF.

This clone appeared a few times. V usage is TRBV19 and J usage is TRBJ1-5, with 8 bases that match TRBD1. This CDR3 is built from 17 residues. V lost 4 bases, J lost 6 bases, and 14 bases stayed unmatched. Germline V gene data show CDR1 as LNHDA and CDR2 as SQIVND (reference sequence). DNA for the CDR3: TGTGCCAGTAGTACGGACAGGGCGGGTATGCTCGGTCAGCCCCAGCATTTT. Its translation is CASSTDRAGMLGQPQHF.

The rearrangement links TRBV11-2 to TRBJ1-3; no reliable D call. Per germline, CDR1 SGHAT and CDR2 FQNNGV. This CDR3 has 13 residues. Trimming took 5 bases from V and 4 from J, leaving 9 bases between them. The CDR3 nucleotides read TGTGCCAGCAGCCCGGCGGGAGGAAACACCATATATTTT. Its translation: CASSPAGGNTIYF.

The CDR3 sequence is CASSNLGGAKNIQYF. DNA for the CDR3: TGTGCCAGCAGCAACCTGGGGGGAGCCAAAAACATTCAGTACTTC. The chain carries TRBV5-6 and TRBJ2-4; TRBD2 might be the D (6 bases). CDR3 length: 15 amino acids. The germline CDR1 and CDR2 sequences are SGHDT and YYEEEE. The V end was cut by 4 bases, the J end by 0 bases, with 11 bases between.

The chain combines TRBV5-1 with TRBJ1-2, with D tentatively TRBD1 (5 bases). Between the trimmed V and J ends, which lost 1 base and 5 bases, there was a span of 12 bases. The CDR3 totals 14 residues. The V gene's germline CDR1 is SGHRS and CDR2 YFSETQ. The CDR3 loop reads CASSLSSGGYGYTF. The CDR3 DNA sequence: TGCGCCAGCAGCTTGTCATCGGGGGGGTATGGCTACACCTTC.

The chain recombines TRBV7-9 with TRBJ2-2; TRBD1 matches 9 bases. The CDR3 extends over 16 amino acids. Germline CDR1 and CDR2: SEHNR and FQNEAQ (reference sequence). The V and J ends lost 5 bases and 6 bases, in that order; junction bases with no gene match: 10. CDR3 amino acids: CASSTRQGVGAGELFF. The CDR3, as DNA: TGTGCCAGCAGCACCCGACAGGGGGTCGGGGCCGGGGAGCTGTTTTTT.

The chain joins TRBV10-3 to TRBJ1-1; perhaps TRBD1 as D (6 bases). The CDR3 has 14 residues. Germline-derived CDR1 and CDR2 are ENHRY and SYGVKD. Trimming cost V 2 bases and J 2 bases, with 9 bases left between them. The CDR3 DNA follows: TGTGCCATCAGTGAGGGCAGGGGAAACACTGAAGCTTTCTTT. Translated: CAISEGRGNTEAFF.

The genes are TRBV5-4 and TRBJ2-2; weak D call: TRBD2 (5 bases). V lost 0 bases and J lost 6, with 9 bases in between. The germline CDR1 and CDR2 sequences are SGHNT and YYREEE (reference sequence). This CDR3 spans 14 amino acids. The chain's CDR3 is CASSLVTGAGELFF. The CDR3 nucleotides read TGTGCCAGCAGCTTGGTTACCGGGGCCGGGGAGCTGTTTTTT.

The chain combines TRBV7-6 with TRBJ2-7; TRBD1 might be the D (7 bases). Trimming shortened V by 5 bases and J by 2 bases, and 19 bases separated the two germline ends. This CDR3 region has 16 residues. The germline gives CDR1 SGHVS, CDR2 FNYEAQ. CDR3 bases: TGTGCCAGCAGCCCTCTCGGAGGAGGGGGCACCTACGAGCAGTACTTC. This translates into CASSPLGGGGTYEQYF.